The 5 T cell receptor beta chains in this list originate from one sample, sequenced in a study of T cell repertoires in cytomegalovirus infection. TCRdb recomputed calls from the reads with MiXCR, one row per CDR3 protein. The sample includes 680,000 or so distinct CDR3 sequences, 35% to 45% of them seen just once. The sequencing sample was made of PBMCs. The receptor source for this set is a human donor in good health (CMV status not recorded). Some clones in this sample may be carry-over from other donors' samples.

This clonotype was picked up many times. The rearrangement links TRBV7-3 to TRBJ1-1; the match to TRBD1 covers 7 bases. In germline, CDR1 is SGHTA, CDR2 FQGTGA. Trimming cost V 5 bases and J 4 bases; bases outside gene matches: 7. The CDR3 totals 14 residues. CDR3 DNA sequence: TGTGCCAGCAGCGAAACGACAGGGAGCACTGAAGCTTTCTTT. It yields the protein CASSETTGSTEAFF.

This clonotype was observed a few times. At one of its ends the junction is not consistent with the germline gene, which may arise from a read error. V usage is TRBV4-1 and J usage is TRBJ2-1; 13 positions match TRBD2. This CDR3 has 17 residues. Germline values: CDR1 MGHRA, CDR2 YSYEKL. CDR3 nucleotides: TGTGCCAGCAGCCAAGATGAGAGGACTAGCGGGAGAGCTGAGCAGTTCTTC. Its translation: CASSQDERTSGRAEQFF.

This clonotype was seen a handful of times. The rearrangement joins TRBV18 to TRBJ1-5; D is ambiguous. The CDR3 is 18 amino acids. Germline lookup yields CDR1 KGHSH and CDR2 LQKENI. V gave up 3 bases and J gave up 5 bases, with 23 bases separating them. CDR3 region: CASSPQRPGIRGHQPQHF. The CDR3 bases are TGTGCCAGCTCACCCCAAAGGCCGGGGATCCGCGGACATCAGCCCCAGCATTTT.

The CDR3 bases are TGCAGTGCTAGTGCGTCGGGTAATGAAAAACTGTTTTTT. Its translation: CSASASGNEKLFF. The chain uses TRBV20-1 and TRBJ1-4; D is undetermined. This CDR3 comprises 13 residues. V was trimmed by 3 bases and J by 4 bases, leaving 9 bases between them. The V gene's germline CDR1 is DFQATT and CDR2 SNEGSKA (reference sequence).

This clonotype came up a few times. This chain links TRBV5-1 with TRBJ1-3; maybe TRBD1 (6 bases). The CDR3 is made up of 15 amino acids. Germline loops: CDR1 SGHRS, CDR2 YFSETQ. The V gene lost 2 bases and the J gene lost 1 base, with 10 bases spanning the gap. The CDR3 DNA reads as TGCGCCAGCAGCTTTTCAGGGGTATCTGGAAACACCATATATTTT. Its translation: CASSFSGVSGNTIYF.